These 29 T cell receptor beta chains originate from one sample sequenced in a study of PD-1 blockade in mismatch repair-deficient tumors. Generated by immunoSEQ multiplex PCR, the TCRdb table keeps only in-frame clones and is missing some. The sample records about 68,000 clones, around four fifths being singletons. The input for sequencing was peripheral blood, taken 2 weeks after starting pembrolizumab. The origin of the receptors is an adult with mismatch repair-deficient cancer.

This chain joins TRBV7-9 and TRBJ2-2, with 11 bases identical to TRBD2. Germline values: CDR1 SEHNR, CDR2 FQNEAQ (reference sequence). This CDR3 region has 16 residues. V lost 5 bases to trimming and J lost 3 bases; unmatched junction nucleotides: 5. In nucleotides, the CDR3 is TGTGCCAGCAGCAAGGGACTAGCGGAAGACACCGGGGAGCTGTTTTTT. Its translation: CASSKGLAEDTGELFF.

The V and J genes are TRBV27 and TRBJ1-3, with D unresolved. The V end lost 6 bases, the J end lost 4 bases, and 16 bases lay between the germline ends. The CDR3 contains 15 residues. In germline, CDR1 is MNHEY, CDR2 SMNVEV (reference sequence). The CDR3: CASSVLGLSGNTIYF. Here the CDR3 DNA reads TGTGCCAGCAGCGTTTTGGGGTTGAGCGGAAACACCATATATTTT.

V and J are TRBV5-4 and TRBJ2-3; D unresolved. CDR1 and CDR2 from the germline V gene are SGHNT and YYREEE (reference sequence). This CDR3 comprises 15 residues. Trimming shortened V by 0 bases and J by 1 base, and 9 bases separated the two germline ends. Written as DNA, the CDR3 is TGTGCCAGCAGCTTGGACCCGACTCGCACAGATACGCAGTATTTT. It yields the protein CASSLDPTRTDTQYF.

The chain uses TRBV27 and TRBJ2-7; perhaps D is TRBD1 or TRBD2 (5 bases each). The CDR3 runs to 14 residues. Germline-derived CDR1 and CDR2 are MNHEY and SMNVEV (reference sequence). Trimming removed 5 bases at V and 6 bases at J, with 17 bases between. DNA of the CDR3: TGTGCCAGCAGTCGGGACCCGACGTTTTCCGAGCAGTACTTC. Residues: CASSRDPTFSEQYF.

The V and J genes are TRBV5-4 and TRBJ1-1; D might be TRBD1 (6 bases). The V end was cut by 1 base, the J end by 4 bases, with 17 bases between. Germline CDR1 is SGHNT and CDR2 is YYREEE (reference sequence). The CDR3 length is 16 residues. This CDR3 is CASSLNGGAFGTEAFF. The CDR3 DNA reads TGTGCCAGCAGCTTGAACGGGGGCGCGTTTGGCACTGAAGCTTTCTTT.

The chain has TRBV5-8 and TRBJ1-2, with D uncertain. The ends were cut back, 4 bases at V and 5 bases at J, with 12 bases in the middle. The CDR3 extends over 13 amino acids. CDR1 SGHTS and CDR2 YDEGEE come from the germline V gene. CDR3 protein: CASSHRREYGYTF. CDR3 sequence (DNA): TGTGCCAGCAGCCACCGTAGGGAGTATGGCTACACCTTC.

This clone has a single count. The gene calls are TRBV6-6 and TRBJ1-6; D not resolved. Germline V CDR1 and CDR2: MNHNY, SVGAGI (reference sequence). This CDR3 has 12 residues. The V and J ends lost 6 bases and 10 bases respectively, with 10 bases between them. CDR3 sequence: CASSSRVSPLHF. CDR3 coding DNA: TGTGCCAGCAGCTCAAGGGTCTCACCCCTCCACTTT.

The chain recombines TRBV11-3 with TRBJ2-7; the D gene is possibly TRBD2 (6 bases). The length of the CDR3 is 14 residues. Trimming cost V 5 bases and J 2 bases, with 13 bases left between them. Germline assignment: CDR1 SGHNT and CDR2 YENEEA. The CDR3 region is CASSPSGVPYEQYF. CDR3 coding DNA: TGTGCCAGCAGCCCTTCGGGGGTCCCCTACGAGCAGTACTTC. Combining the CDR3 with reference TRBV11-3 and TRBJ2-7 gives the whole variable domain EAGVVQSPRYKIIEKKQPVAFWCNPISGHNTLYWYLQNLGQGPELLIRYENEEAVDDSQLPKDRFSAERLKGVDSTLKIQPAELGDSAVYLCASSPSGVPYEQYFGPGTRLTVT.

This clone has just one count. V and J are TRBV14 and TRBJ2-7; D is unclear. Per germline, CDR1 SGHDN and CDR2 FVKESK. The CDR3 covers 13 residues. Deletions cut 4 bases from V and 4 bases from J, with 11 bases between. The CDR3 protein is CASSLLRFYEQYF. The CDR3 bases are TGTGCCAGCAGCCTCCTTAGGTTTTACGAGCAGTACTTC.

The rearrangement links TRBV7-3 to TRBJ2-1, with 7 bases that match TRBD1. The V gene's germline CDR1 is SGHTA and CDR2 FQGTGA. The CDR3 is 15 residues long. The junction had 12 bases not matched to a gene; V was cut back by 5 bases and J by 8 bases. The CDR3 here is CASSMDRSGQYEQFF. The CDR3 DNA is TGTGCCAGCAGCATGGACAGGAGCGGCCAATATGAGCAGTTCTTC.

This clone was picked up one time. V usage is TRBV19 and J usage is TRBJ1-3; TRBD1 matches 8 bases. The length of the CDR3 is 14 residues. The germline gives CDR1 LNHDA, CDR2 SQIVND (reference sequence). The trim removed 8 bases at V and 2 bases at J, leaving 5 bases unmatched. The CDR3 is CASSTGVPGNTIYF. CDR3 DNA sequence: TGTGCCAGTTCGACAGGGGTCCCTGGAAACACCATATATTTT. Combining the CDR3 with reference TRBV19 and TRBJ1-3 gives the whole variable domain DGGITQSPKYLFRKEGQNVTLSCEQNLNHDAMYWYRQDPGQGLRLIYYSQIVNDFQKGDIAEGYSVSREKKESFPLTVTSAQKNPTAFYLCASSTGVPGNTIYFGEGSWLTVV.

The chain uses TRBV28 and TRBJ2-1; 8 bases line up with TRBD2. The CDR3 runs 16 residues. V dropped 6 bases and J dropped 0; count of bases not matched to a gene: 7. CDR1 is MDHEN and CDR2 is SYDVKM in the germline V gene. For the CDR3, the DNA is TGTGCCAGCAGAGCCCTCGGACTAGCCTCCTACAATGAGCAGTTCTTC. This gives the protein CASRALGLASYNEQFF.

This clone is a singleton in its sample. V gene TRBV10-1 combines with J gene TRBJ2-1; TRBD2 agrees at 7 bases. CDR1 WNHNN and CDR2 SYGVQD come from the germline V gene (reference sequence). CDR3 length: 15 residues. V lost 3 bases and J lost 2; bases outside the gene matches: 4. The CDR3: CASSDSSGTYNEQFF. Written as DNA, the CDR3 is TGCGCCAGCAGTGATTCAAGCGGGACCTACAATGAGCAGTTCTTC.

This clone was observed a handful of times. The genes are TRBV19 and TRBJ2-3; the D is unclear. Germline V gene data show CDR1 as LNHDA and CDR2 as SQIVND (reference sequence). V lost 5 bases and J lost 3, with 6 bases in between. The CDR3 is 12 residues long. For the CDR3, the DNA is TGTGCCAGTAGTCCCAGGACAGATACGCAGTATTTT. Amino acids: CASSPRTDTQYF.

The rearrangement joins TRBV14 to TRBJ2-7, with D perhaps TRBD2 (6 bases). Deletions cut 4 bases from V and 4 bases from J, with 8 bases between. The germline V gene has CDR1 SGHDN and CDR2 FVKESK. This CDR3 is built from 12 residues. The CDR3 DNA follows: TGTGCCAGCAGCCTGGGACTTTACGAGCAGTACTTC. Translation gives CASSLGLYEQYF.

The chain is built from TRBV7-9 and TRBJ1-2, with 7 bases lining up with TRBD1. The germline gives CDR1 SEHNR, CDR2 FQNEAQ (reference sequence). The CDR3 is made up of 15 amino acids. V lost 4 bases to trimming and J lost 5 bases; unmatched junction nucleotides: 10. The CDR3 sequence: CASSYQTGRGYGYTF. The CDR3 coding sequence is TGTGCCAGCAGCTATCAGACAGGGAGGGGATATGGCTACACCTTC. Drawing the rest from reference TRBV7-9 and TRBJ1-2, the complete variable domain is DTGVSQNPRHKITKRGQNVTFRCDPISEHNRLYWYRQTLGQGPEFLTYFQNEAQLEKSRLLSDRFSAERPKGSFSTLEIQRTEQGDSAMYLCASSYQTGRGYGYTFGSGTRLTVV.

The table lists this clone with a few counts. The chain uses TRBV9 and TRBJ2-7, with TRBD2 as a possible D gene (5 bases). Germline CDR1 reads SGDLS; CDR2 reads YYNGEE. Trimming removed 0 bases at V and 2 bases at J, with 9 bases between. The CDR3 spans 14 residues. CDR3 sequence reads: CASSVGPEAYEQYF. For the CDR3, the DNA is TGTGCCAGCAGCGTAGGACCGGAGGCCTACGAGCAGTACTTC.

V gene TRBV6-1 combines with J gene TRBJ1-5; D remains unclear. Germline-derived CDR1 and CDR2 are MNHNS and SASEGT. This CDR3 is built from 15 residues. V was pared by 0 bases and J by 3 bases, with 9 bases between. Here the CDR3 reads CASSEAGSINQPQHF. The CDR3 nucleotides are TGTGCCAGCAGTGAAGCTGGTAGTATCAATCAGCCCCAGCATTTT.

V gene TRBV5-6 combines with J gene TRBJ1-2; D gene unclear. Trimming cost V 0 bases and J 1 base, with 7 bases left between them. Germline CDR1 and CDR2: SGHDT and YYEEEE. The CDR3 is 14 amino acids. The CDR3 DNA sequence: TGTGCCAGCAGCTTGGGGAGTTTTAACTATGGCTACACCTTC. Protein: CASSLGSFNYGYTF.

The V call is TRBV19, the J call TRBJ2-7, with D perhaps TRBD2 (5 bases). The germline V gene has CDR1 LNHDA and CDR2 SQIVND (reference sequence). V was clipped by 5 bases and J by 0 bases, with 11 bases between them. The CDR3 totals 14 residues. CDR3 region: CASSLTTFSYEQYF. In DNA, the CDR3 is TGTGCCAGTAGTTTGACTACTTTCTCCTACGAGCAGTACTTC.

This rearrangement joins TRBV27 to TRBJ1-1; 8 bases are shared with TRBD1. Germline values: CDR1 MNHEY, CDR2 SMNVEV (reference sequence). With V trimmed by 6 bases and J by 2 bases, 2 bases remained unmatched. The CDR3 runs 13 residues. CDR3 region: CASSGQGNTEAFF. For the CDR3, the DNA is TGTGCCAGCAGCGGACAGGGTAACACTGAAGCTTTCTTT.

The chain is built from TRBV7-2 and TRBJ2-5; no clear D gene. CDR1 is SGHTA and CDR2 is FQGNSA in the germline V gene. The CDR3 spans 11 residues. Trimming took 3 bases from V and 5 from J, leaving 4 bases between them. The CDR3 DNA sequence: TGTGCCAGCAGCTTCTCCGAGACCCAGTACTTC. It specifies CASSFSETQYF.

This chain's CDR3 is CASSQVLAPSYEQYF. As DNA, the CDR3 is TGCGCCAGCAGCCAAGTTCTAGCGCCCTCCTACGAGCAGTACTTC. The chain links TRBV4-1 to TRBJ2-7, with D perhaps TRBD2 (6 bases). CDR1 and CDR2 from the germline V gene are MGHRA and YSYEKL. CDR3 length equals 15 residues. V gave up 1 base and J gave up 0 bases, with 10 bases separating them.

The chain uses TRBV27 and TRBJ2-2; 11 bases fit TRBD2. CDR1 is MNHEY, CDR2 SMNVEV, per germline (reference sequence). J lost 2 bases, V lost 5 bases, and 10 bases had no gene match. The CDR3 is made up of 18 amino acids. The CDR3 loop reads CASSHGTSGDTNTGELFF. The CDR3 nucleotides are TGTGCCAGCAGTCATGGGACTAGCGGAGATACTAACACCGGGGAGCTGTTTTTT.

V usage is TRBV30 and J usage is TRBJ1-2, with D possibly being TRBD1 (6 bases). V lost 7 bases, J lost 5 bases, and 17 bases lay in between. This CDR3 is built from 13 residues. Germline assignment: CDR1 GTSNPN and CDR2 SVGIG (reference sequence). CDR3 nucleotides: TGTGCCTTAACCACAGGGTCCGGGTATGGCTACACCTTC. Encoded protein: CALTTGSGYGYTF.

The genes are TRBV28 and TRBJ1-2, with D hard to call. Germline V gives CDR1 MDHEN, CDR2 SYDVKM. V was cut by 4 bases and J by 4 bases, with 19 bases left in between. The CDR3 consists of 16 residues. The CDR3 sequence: CASSSPRLTSAYGYTF. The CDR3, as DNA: TGTGCCAGCAGTTCCCCTCGTCTTACCTCTGCCTATGGCTACACCTTC.

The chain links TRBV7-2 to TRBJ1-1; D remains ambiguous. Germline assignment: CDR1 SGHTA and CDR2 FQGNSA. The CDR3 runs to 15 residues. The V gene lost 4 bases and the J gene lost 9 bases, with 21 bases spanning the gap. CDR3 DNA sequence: TGTGCCAGCAGCTCCCCAGTCCGGAGGGTTAGCAAAGCTTTCTTT. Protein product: CASSSPVRRVSKAFF.

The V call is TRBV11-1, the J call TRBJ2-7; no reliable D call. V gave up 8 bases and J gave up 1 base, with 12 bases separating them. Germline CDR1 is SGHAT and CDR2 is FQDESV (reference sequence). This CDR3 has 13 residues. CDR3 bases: TGTGCCAGCGAAAGCAGGAATTCCTACGAGCAGTACTTC. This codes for CASESRNSYEQYF.

CDR3 amino acids: CSARGIQQFF. The CDR3 coding sequence is TGCAGTGCTAGAGGGATCCAGCAGTTCTTC. The rearrangement uses TRBV20-1 and TRBJ2-1; no clear D. Trimming removed 1 base at V and 11 bases at J, with 6 bases between. The CDR3 has 10 amino acids. The germline gives CDR1 DFQATT, CDR2 SNEGSKA (reference sequence).